This entry concerns a single TCR beta chain. This clonotype has ten or more counts. The antigen this receptor binds is unknown. No much larger clone exists at a distance of one base, and base qualities are not known. The data derive from a study of spatial heterogeneity in lung cancer (dated by TCRdb to between 2018 and 2021). As for the study more broadly: Beta-chain transcripts were consistently detected in greater numbers than alpha-chain transcripts, which likely reflected higher beta-chain transcript abundance. Nonsynonymous mutation counts, determined by whole-exome sequencing of tumor tissue, were related to features of the TCR repertoire. At surgery, both alpha and beta chains were TCR-sequenced in 200 to 250 tumor regions, 63 to 80 matched nontumor lung samples and a few dozen PBMC samples. In the raw uncorrected reads, each unique combination of TCR and UMI appeared more than ten times on average. TCR alpha and beta repertoires were quantitatively compared across multiple tumor regions, matched nontumor lung and blood in non-small cell lung cancer. Overall study results and their limits: Additional single-cell paired TCR alpha and beta sequencing was considered necessary to confirm, at a functional level, the hypothesis that regional TCRs recognize regional mutations. Ubiquitous expanded tumor TCRs were found in blood more often at tumor resection than at routine follow-up.

The time point label here, explained by the study, means: sample taken at primary tumor resection. Donors were under 95 patients with early-stage, untreated non-small cell lung cancer from the lung TRACERx cohort. Whole RNA extracted from tumor and nontumor lung tissue, or from cryopreserved PBMC samples, was used for TCR sequencing without cell sorting. Only patients with enough RNA available from two or more tumor regions were chosen for TCR sequencing. The receptor library was made with 5' RACE. Sequenced on a NextSeq 500. The TCR library protocol attached a unique molecular identifier to each TCR cDNA molecule to allow correction of PCR and sequencing errors. The source study handled its data this way. TCR identification, UMI-based error correction and CDR3 extraction were all carried out with Decombinator tools. TCRs above a frequency of 2 per 1,000, corresponding to the top 1% of the tumor frequency distribution, were defined as expanded. Renyi diversity was calculated using the R vegan package after each repertoire was subsampled 100 times to 5,000 TCRs. CDR3 similarity networks were constructed using string-kernel similarity of amino acid triplets, with links drawn between CDR3s whose pairwise similarity was above 0.82. TCRdb reworked the public reads: Q25 trimming with fastp, MiXCR clone assembly, productive beta chains retained. CDR3 protein sequences are deduplicated, and each keeps its most common genes and DNA. The V and J calls follow TCRdb's processing rather than the paper's. The sample table shows about 80,000 distinct CDR3 sequences, and around 7.8% are seen once. Of the sample, roughly 6.4% falls within the top ten clones.

CDR1 and CDR2 are read off the germline V gene as SGHVS and FQNEAQ. The CDR3 goes from the cysteine to the phenylalanine over 14 residues. The kept DNA is CDR3 alone, 42 bases in frame from the first base. The V and J ends are trimmed by 2 bases and 4 bases, leaving 11 bases between them. The chain was built from TRBV7-8 and TRBJ1-2; no D gene is confidently identified. The origin of this receptor is a male donor with early-stage non-small cell lung cancer. The sequencing used PBMCs, collected at surgery. The encoded CDR3 is CASSLRQPGYGYTF. The sequenced DNA is TGTGCCAGCAGCTTAAGGCAGCCGGGCTATGGCTACACCTTC.